These 3 T cell receptor beta chains originate from one sample sequenced in a study of shared clonotypes between healthy human individuals. Generated by immunoSEQ multiplex PCR, the TCRdb table keeps only in-frame clones and is missing some. The profile covers over 2 million clones, with roughly 94% appearing a single time and 0.85% to 1.2% taken by the ten largest. Naive CD8 populations comprised CD45RO-negative cells positively selected for CCR7, excluding terminally differentiated effector memory CD45RA+ cells. The sample was naive CD8+ T cells sorted from blood. The receptor set was obtained from a man younger than 35 in good health.

The V and J genes are TRBV13 and TRBJ2-1; D remains unclear. The CDR3 has 17 amino acids. Trimming stripped 5 bases from V and 6 bases from J, with 23 bases between. The germline V gene encodes CDR1 PRHDT and CDR2 FYEKMQ (reference sequence). The CDR3 loop is CASSLGLADSYLNEQFF. The DNA of the CDR3 is TGTGCCAGCAGCCTTGGGCTGGCAGACTCCTACCTCAATGAGCAGTTCTTC. The whole variable domain, remainder taken from reference TRBV13 and TRBJ2-1, is AAGVIQSPRHLIKEKRETATLKCYPIPRHDTVYWYQQGPGQDPQFLISFYEKMQSDKGSIPDRFSAQQFSDYHSELNMSSLELGDSALYFCASSLGLADSYLNEQFFGPGTRLTVL.

The chain employs TRBV7-9 and TRBJ2-7, with D maybe TRBD2 (6 bases). Per the germline V gene, CDR1 is SEHNR and CDR2 is FQNEAQ (reference sequence). V dropped 0 bases and J dropped 2 bases, with 8 bases sitting between them. The CDR3 spans 14 residues. The DNA of the CDR3 is TGTGCCAGCAGCTTAGCGGCGGGGACCTACGAGCAGTACTTC. Translating gives CASSLAAGTYEQYF.

V gene TRBV6-6 combines with J gene TRBJ2-3; 11 nucleotides match TRBD2. Unmatched junction bases numbered 9, after V lost 5 bases and J lost 5 bases. This CDR3 contains 16 residues. CDR1 and CDR2 (germline): MNHNY, SVGAGI (reference sequence). DNA for the CDR3: TGTGCCAGCAGTCGAATAGCGGGGGGGCCGAAAGATACGCAGTATTTT. This codes for CASSRIAGGPKDTQYF.